The clone carrying this T cell receptor (beta chain) is a singleton in its sample. Its antigen is still unknown. This CDR3 comprises 15 residues. Looked up from germline, CDR1 is SGHNT and CDR2 is YYREEE (reference sequence). V shed 4 bases and J shed 4 bases, with 17 bases lying between them. Sequenced by immunoSEQ multiplex PCR; TCRdb stores in-frame clones only, minus some. The sample lists approximately 100,000 clones, around 96% occurring once. This specimen belongs to a study of T cell responses to AZD1222 COVID-19 vaccine. Whole-study findings and limits: Nearly half of spike-specific TCRs reportedly target unmutated variant regions.

The sequences come from peripheral blood, collected on day 0 of AZD1222 vaccination. This sequence was found in an adult in good health. V is TRBV5-4 and J is TRBJ1-2; D gene ambiguous. Written as DNA, the CDR3 is TGTGCCAGCAGCCCCTCATTAGATGTGAGCTATGGCTACACCTTC. Protein: CASSPSLDVSYGYTF.